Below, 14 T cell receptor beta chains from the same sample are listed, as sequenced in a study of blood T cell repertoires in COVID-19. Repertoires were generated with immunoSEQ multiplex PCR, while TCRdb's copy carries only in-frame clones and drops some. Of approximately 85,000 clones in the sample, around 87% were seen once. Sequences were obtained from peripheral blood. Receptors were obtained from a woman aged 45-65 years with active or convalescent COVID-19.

CDR3 residues: CASSPTGSRNQPQHF. The DNA for the CDR3 is TGTGCCAGCAGCCCGACAGGCTCGCGCAATCAGCCCCAGCATTTT. The chain links TRBV3-1 (or the pseudogene TRBV3-2) to TRBJ1-5; tentatively, D is TRBD1 (6 bases). The CDR3 has 15 residues. Trimming cost V 4 bases and J 2 bases, with 12 bases left between them. Germline assignment: CDR1 LGHDT and CDR2 YNNKEL (reference sequence).

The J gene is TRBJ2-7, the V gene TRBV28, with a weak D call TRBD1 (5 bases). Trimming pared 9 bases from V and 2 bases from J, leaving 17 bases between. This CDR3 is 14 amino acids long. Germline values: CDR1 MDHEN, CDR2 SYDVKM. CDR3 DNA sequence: TGTGCCAGAATAGCCGAGCGCAGGGCCTACGAGCAGTACTTC. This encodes CARIAERRAYEQYF.

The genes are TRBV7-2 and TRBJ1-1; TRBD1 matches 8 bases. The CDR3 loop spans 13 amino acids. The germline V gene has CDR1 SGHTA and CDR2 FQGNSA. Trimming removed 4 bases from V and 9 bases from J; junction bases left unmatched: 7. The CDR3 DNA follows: TGTGCCAGCAGCTCAGGACAGGGACAACAAGCTTTCTTT. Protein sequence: CASSSGQGQQAFF.

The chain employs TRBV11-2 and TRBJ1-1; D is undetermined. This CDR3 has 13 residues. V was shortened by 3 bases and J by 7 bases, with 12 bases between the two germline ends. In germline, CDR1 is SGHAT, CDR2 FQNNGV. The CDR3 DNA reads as TGTGCCAGCAGCTTCTTCTCGGGTAGTGAAGCTTTCTTT. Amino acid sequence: CASSFFSGSEAFF.

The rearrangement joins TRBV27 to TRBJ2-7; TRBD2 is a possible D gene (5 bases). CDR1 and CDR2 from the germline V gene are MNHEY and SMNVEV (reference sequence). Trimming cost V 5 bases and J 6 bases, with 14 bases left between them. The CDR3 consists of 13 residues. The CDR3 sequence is CASSRSARLEQYF. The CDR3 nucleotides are TGTGCCAGCAGTCGTAGCGCGCGGCTCGAGCAGTACTTC.

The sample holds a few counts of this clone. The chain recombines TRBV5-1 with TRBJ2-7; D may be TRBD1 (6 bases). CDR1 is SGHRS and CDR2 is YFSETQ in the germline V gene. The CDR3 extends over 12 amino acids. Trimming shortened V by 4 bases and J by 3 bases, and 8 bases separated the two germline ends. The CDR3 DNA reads TGCGCCAGCAGCCGGGACAACTACGAGCAGTACTTC. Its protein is CASSRDNYEQYF.

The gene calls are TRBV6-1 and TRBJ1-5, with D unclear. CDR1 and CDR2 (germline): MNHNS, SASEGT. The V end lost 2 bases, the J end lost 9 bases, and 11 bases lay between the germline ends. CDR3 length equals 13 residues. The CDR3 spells CASSESIEGPQHF. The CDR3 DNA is TGTGCCAGCAGTGAATCAATTGAGGGGCCCCAGCATTTT.

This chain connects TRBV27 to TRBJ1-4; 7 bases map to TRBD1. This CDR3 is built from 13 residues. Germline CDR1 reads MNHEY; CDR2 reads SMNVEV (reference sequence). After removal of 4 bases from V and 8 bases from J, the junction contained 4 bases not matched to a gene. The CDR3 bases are TGTGCCAGCAGTTACGGACAGGAGGAAAAACTGTTTTTT. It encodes CASSYGQEEKLFF.

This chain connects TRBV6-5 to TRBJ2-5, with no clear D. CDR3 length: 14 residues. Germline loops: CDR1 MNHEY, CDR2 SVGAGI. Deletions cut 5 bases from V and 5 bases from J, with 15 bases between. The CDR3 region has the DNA TGTGCCAGCAGTATCAGTACCGTCGTTGAGACCCAGTACTTC. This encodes CASSISTVVETQYF.

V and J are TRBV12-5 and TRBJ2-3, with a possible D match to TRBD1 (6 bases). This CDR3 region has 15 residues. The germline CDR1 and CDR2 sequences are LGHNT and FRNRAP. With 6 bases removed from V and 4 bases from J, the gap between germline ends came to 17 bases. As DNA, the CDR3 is TGTGCTAGTGGACACATCCAGGGGTCCGCAGATACGCAGTATTTT. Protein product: CASGHIQGSADTQYF.

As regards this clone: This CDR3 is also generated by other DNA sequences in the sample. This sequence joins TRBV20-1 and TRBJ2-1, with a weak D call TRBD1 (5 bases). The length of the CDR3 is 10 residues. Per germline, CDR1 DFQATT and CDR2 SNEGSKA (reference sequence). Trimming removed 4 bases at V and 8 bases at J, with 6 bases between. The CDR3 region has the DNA TGCAGTGCTATAGGGGATGAGCAGTTCTTC. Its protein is CSAIGDEQFF.

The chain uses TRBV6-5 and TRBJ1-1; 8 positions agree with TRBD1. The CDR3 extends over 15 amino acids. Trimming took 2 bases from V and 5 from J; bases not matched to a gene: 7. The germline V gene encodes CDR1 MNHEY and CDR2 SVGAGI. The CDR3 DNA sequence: TGTGCCAGCAGTTACCTCAGGGGGCTAGGAACTGAAGCTTTCTTT. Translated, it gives CASSYLRGLGTEAFF.

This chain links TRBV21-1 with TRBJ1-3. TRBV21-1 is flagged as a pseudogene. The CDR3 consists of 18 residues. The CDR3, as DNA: TGTGCCAGCAGCAAAGATTGGTGGGGGAGGCCGTCTGGAAACACCATATATTTT. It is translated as CASSKDWWGRPSGNTIYF.

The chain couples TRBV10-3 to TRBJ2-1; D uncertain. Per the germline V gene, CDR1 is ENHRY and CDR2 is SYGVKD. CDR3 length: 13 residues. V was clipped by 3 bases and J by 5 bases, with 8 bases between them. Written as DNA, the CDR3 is TGTGCCATCAGTGATAACAGAGACAATGAGCAGTTCTTC. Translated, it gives CAISDNRDNEQFF.